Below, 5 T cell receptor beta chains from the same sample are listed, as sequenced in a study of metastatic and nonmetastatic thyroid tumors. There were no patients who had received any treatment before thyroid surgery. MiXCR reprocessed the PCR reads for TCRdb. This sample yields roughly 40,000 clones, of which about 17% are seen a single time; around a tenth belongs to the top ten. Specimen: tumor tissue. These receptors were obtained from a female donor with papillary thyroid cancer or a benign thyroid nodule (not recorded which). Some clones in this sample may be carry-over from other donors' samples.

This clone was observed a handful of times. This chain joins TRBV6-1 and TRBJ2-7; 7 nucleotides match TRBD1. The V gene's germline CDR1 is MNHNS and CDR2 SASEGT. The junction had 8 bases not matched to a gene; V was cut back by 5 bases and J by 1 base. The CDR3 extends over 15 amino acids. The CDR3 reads CASSIDRVLSYEQYF. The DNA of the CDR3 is TGTGCCAGCAGTATTGACAGGGTGCTATCCTACGAGCAGTACTTC.

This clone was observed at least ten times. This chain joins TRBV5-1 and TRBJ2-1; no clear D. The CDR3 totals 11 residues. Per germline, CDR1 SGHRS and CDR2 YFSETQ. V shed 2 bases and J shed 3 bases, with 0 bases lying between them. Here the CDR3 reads CASSFYNEQFF. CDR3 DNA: TGCGCCAGCAGCTTCTACAATGAGCAGTTCTTC. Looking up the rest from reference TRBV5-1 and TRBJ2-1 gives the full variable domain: KAGVTQTPRYLIKTRGQQVTLSCSPISGHRSVSWYQQTPGQGLQFLFEYFSETQRNKGNFPGRFSGRQFSNSRSEMNVSTLELGDSALYLCASSFYNEQFFGPGTRLTVL.

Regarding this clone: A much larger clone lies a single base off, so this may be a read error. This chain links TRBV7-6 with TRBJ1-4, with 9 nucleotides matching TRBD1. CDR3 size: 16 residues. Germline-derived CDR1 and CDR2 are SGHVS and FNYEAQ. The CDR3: CVSSHGTGTTNEKLFF. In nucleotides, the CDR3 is TGTGTCAGCAGTCACGGGACAGGGACAACTAATGAAAAACTGTTTTTT.

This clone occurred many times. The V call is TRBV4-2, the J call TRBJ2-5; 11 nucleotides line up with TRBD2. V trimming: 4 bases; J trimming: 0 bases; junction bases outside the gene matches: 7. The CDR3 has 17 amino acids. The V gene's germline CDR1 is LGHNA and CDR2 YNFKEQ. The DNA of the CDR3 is TGTGCCAGCAGCCCGATGGGGACTAGCGGTTACCAAGAGACCCAGTACTTC. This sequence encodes CASSPMGTSGYQETQYF.

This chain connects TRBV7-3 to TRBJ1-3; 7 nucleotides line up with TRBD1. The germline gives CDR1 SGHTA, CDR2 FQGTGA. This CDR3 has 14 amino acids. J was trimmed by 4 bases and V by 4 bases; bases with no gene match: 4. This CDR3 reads CASSSGTEGNTIYF. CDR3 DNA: TGTGCCAGCAGCTCCGGGACAGAAGGAAACACCATATATTTT.